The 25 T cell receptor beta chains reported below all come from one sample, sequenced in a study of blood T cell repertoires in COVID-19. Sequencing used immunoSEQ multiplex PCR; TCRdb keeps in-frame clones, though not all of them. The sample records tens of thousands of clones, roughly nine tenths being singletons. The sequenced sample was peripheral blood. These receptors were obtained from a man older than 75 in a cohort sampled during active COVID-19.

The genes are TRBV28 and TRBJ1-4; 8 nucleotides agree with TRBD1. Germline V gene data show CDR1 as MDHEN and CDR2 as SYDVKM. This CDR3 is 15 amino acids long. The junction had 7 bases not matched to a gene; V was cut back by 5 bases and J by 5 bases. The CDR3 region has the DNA TGTGCCAGCAGTCCCCTGGACAGGGAGAATGAAAAACTGTTTTTT. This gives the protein CASSPLDRENEKLFF.

The chain's CDR3 is CASSRYEQFF. In DNA form, the CDR3 reads TGTGCCAGCAGTCGGTATGAGCAGTTCTTC. V and J are TRBV28 and TRBJ2-1, with unresolved D. Germline V CDR1 and CDR2: MDHEN, SYDVKM. The CDR3 consists of 10 residues. Trimming left V 5 bases short and J 8 bases short, with 4 bases between.

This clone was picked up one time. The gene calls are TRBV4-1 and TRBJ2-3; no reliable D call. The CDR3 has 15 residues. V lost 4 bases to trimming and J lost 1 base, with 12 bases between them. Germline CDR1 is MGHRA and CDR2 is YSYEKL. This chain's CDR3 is CASSLVQMGTDTQYF. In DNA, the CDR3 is TGCGCCAGCAGCCTGGTCCAGATGGGCACAGATACGCAGTATTTT.

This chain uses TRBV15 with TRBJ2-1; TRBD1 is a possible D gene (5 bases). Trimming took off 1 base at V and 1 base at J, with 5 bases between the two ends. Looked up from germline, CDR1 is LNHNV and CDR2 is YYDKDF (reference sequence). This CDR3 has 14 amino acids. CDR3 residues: CATSRAGSYNEQFF. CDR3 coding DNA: TGTGCCACCAGCAGAGCAGGGTCCTACAATGAGCAGTTCTTC.

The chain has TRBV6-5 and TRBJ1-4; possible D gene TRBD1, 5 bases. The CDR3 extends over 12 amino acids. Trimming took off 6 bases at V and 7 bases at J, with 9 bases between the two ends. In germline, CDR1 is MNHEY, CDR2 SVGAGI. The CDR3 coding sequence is TGTGCCAGCAGGGAGGGGCTTGAAAAACTGTTTTTT. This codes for CASREGLEKLFF.

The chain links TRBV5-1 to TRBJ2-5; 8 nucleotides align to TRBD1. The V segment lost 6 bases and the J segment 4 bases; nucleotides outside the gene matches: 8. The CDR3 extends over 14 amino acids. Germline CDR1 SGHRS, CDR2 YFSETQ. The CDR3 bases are TGCGCCAGCACATCAGGGGGCGCGGGAGAGACCCAGTACTTC. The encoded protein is CASTSGGAGETQYF.

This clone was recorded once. The CDR3 reads CASSQYAQGRGYTF. The CDR3 DNA sequence: TGTGCCAGCAGCCAATACGCACAGGGAAGGGGCTACACCTTC. The chain employs TRBV16 and TRBJ1-2; TRBD1 might be the D (6 bases). V shed 1 base and J shed 8 bases, with 14 bases lying between them. Germline-derived CDR1 and CDR2 are KGHSY and FQNENV. The CDR3 is 14 amino acids.

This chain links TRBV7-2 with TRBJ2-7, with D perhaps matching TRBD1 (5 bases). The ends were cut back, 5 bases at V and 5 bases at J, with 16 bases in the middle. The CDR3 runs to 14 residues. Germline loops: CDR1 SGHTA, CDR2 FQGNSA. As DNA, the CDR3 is TGTGCCAGCAGCACGGGCCAGGGTTCCCACGAGCAGTACTTC. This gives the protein CASSTGQGSHEQYF.

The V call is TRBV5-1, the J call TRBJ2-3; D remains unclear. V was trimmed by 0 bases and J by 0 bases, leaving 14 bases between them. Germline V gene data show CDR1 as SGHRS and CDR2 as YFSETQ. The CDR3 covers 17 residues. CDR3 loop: CASSLGAATASTDTQYF. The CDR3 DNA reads TGCGCCAGCAGCTTGGGGGCTGCAACGGCTAGCACAGATACGCAGTATTTT.

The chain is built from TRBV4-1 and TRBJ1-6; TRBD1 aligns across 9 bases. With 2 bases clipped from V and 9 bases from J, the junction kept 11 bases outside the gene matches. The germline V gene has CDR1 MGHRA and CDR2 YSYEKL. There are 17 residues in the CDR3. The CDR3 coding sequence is TGCGCCAGCAGCCAAATCGGGAGGGACAGGGTCCGTTCACCCCTCCACTTT. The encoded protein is CASSQIGRDRVRSPLHF.

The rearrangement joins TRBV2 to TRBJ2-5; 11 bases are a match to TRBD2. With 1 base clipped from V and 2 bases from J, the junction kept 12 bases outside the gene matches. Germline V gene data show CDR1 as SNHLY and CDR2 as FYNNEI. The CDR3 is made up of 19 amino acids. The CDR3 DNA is TGTGCCAGCAGTGAAGGACTAGTGGGTAGCGGGGGGGCGCAAGAGACCCAGTACTTC. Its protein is CASSEGLVGSGGAQETQYF.

The CDR3 loop is CASSQDAPGQGLNTEAFF. The CDR3 bases are TGTGCCAGCAGCCAAGACGCCCCGGGACAGGGCCTGAACACTGAAGCTTTCTTT. The genes are TRBV3-1 (or the pseudogene TRBV3-2) and TRBJ1-1; TRBD1 aligns across 9 bases. The length of the CDR3 is 18 residues. Germline V gives CDR1 LGHDT, CDR2 YNNKEL (reference sequence). Trimming at V came to 0 bases and at J to 0 bases, leaving 8 bases not matched to a gene.

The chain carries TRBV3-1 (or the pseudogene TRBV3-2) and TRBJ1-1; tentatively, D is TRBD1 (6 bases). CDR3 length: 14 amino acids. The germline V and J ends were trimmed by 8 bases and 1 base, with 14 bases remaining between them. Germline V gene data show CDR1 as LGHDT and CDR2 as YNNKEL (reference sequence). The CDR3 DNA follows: TGTGCCAGCCAACCGAGGGGGGGGAACACTGAAGCTTTCTTT. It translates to CASQPRGGNTEAFF.

The CDR3 protein is CASSYSLGAAGYTF. The CDR3 coding sequence is TGTGCCAGCAGTTACTCGTTAGGGGCCGCTGGCTACACCTTC. The chain employs TRBV6-5 and TRBJ1-2; a possible D gene is TRBD1 (5 bases). Germline CDR1 reads MNHEY; CDR2 reads SVGAGI. CDR3 length: 14 amino acids. Trimming removed 0 bases at V and 7 bases at J, with 12 bases between.

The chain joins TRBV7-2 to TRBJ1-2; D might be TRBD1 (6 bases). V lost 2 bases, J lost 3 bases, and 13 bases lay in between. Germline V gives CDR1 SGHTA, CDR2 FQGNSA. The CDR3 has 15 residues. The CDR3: CASSLRTERYYGYTF. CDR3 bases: TGTGCCAGCAGCTTAAGGACAGAGAGATACTATGGCTACACCTTC.

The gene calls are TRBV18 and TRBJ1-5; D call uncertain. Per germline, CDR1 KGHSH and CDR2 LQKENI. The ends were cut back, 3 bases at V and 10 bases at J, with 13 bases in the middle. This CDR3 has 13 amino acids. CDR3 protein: CASSPGDFPPQHF. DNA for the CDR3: TGTGCCAGCTCACCTGGAGACTTCCCTCCCCAGCATTTT.

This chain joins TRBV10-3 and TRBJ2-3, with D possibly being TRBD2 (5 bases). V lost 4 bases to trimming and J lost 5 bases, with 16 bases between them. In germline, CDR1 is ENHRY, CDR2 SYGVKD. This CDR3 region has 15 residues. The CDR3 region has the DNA TGTGCCATCAGTGTGGGCGACGCGGGTGGAGATACGCAGTATTTT. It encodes CAISVGDAGGDTQYF.

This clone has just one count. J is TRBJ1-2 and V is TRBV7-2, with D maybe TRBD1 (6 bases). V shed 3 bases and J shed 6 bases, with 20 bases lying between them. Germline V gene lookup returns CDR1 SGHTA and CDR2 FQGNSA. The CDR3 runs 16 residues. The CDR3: CASSLIAFVQGDGYTF. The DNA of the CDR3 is TGTGCCAGCAGCTTGATTGCTTTCGTACAGGGTGATGGCTACACCTTC.

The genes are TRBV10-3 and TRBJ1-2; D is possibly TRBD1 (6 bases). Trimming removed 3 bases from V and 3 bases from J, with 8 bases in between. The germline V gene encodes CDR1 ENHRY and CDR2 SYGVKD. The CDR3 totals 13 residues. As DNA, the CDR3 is TGTGCCATCAGTGAAGAGGGGGACTATGGCTACACCTTC. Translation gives CAISEEGDYGYTF.

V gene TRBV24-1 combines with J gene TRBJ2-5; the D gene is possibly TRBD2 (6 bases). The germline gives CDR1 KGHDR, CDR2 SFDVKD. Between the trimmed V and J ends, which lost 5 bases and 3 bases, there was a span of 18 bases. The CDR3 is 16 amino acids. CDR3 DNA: TGTGCCACCAGTGCCGGCGGAGGAGGGGCTGAAGAGACCCAGTACTTC. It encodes CATSAGGGGAEETQYF.

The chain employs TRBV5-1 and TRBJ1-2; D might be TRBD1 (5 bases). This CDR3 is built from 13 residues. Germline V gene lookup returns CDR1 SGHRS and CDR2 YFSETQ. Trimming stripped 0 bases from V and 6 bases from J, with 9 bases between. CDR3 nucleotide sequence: TGCGCCAGCAGCTTGGAGGGGCACGATGGCTACACCTTC. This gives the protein CASSLEGHDGYTF.

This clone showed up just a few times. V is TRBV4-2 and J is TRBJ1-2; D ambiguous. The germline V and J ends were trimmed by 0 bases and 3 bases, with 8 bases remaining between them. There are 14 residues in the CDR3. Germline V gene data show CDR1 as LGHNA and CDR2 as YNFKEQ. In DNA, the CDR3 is TGTGCCAGCAGCCAAGAACGCGGCGACTATGGCTACACCTTC. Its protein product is CASSQERGDYGYTF.

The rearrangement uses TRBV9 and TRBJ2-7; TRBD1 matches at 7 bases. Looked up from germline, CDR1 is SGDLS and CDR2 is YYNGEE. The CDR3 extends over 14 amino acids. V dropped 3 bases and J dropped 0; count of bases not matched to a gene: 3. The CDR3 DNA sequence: TGTGCCAGCAGCGCGCAGGGGGTCTCCTACGAGCAGTACTTC. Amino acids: CASSAQGVSYEQYF. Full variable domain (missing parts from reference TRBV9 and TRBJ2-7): DSGVTQTPKHLITATGQRVTLRCSPRSGDLSVYWYQQSLDQGLQFLIQYYNGEERAKGNILERFSAQQFPDLHSELNLSSLELGDSALYFCASSAQGVSYEQYFGPGTRLTVT.

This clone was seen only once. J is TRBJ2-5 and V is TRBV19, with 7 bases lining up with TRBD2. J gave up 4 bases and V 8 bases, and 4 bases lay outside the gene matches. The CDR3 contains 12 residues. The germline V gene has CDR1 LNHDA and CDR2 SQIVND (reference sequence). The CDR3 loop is CASGGGGETQYF. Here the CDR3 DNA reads TGTGCCAGTGGCGGGGGAGGAGAGACCCAGTACTTC.

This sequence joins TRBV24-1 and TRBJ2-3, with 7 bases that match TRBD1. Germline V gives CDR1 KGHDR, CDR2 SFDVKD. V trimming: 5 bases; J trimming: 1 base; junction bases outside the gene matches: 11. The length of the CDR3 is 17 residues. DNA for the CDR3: TGTGCCACCAGTGGAACAGCCGGACAGGCGGGCACAGATACGCAGTATTTT. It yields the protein CATSGTAGQAGTDTQYF.